This TCR beta chain was profiled in a study of cytomegalovirus exposure and HLA in healthy donors. General study results and limits: Rare TCR sequences predominated, though certain public TCRs were found in many donors. Some V segments could not be told apart, so they were left out, TRBV6-2 and TRBV6-3 among them.

Germline V gene data show CDR1 as SGHNT and CDR2 as YYREEE (reference sequence). There are 16 residues in the CDR3. The V gene lost 0 bases and the J gene lost 0 bases, with 12 bases spanning the gap. In the PCR, 60 Vbeta and 13 Jbeta primers were used. In the authors' workflow: In a later analysis, of 80 million or so unique beta chains, 9 million to 11 million appeared in at least two donors. Measured with immunoSEQ multiplex PCR; TCRdb has only the in-frame clones, and not every one. The DNA was the basis for D and trimming; V, J and clone size are from that table. The sample contains over 200,000 clones, roughly four fifths of which appear only once. Comments on this clone: Its antigen remains unknown.

The material sequenced was PBMCs. The clonotype originates from a woman in her thirties or forties in good health and CMV-seronegative. The gene calls are TRBV5-4 and TRBJ1-2, with D uncertain. CDR3 in amino acids: CASSLGGVGANYGYTF. The CDR3 DNA is TGTGCCAGCAGCTTGGGCGGGGTTGGAGCTAACTATGGCTACACCTTC.